This TCR beta chain was profiled in a study of T cells after yellow fever vaccination. A single record per CDR3 protein comes from TCRdb applying MiXCR to the 5' RACE reads. The table records around 350,000 distinct CDR3 sequences, 9.5% to 13% of them present only once. The length of the CDR3 is 13 residues. Trimming left V 0 bases short and J 6 bases short, with 4 bases between. CDR1 is SGDLS, CDR2 YYNGEE, per germline. Sequences were derived from PBMCs, sampled on the day of the first yellow fever vaccination. The chain couples TRBV9 to TRBJ1-6; D remains unclear. The clonotype was recovered from a man aged 18 to 30 who received the YFV17D yellow fever vaccine. The CDR3 coding sequence is TGTGCCAGCAGCGTAGGCCGTAATTCACCCCTCCACTTT. It codes for CASSVGRNSPLHF.